Below are 12 T cell receptor beta chains sequenced from a single sample in a study of PD-1 blockade in classical Hodgkin lymphoma. Every one of the patients relapsed after autologous stem cell transplantation (brentuximab vedotin exposure was variable). The table came from immunoSEQ multiplex PCR; TCRdb's copy has only in-frame clones and leaves some out. The sample holds tens of thousands of clones, about three quarters seen once. This specimen was peripheral blood mononuclear cells (PBMCs), taken before the second cycle of nivolumab. Every receptor here comes from a human donor with classical Hodgkin lymphoma.

This chain joins TRBV4-2 and TRBJ2-7; possibly TRBD2 for D (6 bases). V was shortened by 5 bases and J by 3 bases, with 14 bases between the two germline ends. The CDR3 consists of 14 residues. CDR1 is LGHNA and CDR2 is YNFKEQ in the germline V gene. CDR3 region: CASSYRLGIYEQYF. CDR3 bases: TGTGCCAGCAGCTACCGACTAGGAATCTACGAGCAGTACTTC.

The CDR3 spells CASSRGGRVETQYF. The CDR3 bases are TGTGCCAGCAGTCGGGGGGGCAGGGTCGAGACCCAGTACTTC. The chain carries TRBV6-6 and TRBJ2-5, with 8 bases fitting TRBD2. This CDR3 is built from 14 residues. CDR1 and CDR2 from the germline V gene are MNHNY and SVGAGI (reference sequence). V dropped 5 bases and J dropped 5; count of bases not matched to a gene: 7.

V usage is TRBV6-5 and J usage is TRBJ1-4, with D hard to call. V was shortened by 0 bases and J by 0 bases, with 8 bases between the two germline ends. The CDR3 has 16 residues. From germline, CDR1 is MNHEY and CDR2 SVGAGI. The CDR3 DNA sequence: TGTGCCAGCAGTTACTCGGTGCTTGCAACTAATGAAAAACTGTTTTTT. Amino acid sequence: CASSYSVLATNEKLFF.

The chain joins TRBV7-3 to TRBJ2-6; D not resolved. V was cut by 5 bases and J by 0 bases, with 11 bases left in between. Germline V CDR1 and CDR2: SGHTA, FQGTGA. The length of the CDR3 is 16 residues. Written as DNA, the CDR3 is TGTGCCAGCAGCCCCATGCTGAGCTCTGGGGCCAACGTCCTGACTTTC. It yields the protein CASSPMLSSGANVLTF.

This chain uses TRBV4-3 with TRBJ2-2; weak D call: TRBD2 (6 bases). CDR1 is LGHNA and CDR2 is YSLEER in the germline V gene. There are 17 residues in the CDR3. The V and J ends lost 3 bases and 0 bases respectively, with 14 bases between them. The DNA of the CDR3 is TGCGCCAGCAGCCAGTTCCGGGGCGGGGCGAACACCGGGGAGCTGTTTTTT. Translating gives CASSQFRGGANTGELFF.

A single count supports this clone. This chain links TRBV9 with TRBJ1-2; TRBD1 matches 11 bases. CDR1 SGDLS and CDR2 YYNGEE come from the germline V gene. V was clipped by 4 bases and J by 1 base; unmatched bases: 9. This CDR3 is 17 amino acids long. CDR3 region: CASSPLPGQGGNYGYTF. As DNA, the CDR3 is TGTGCCAGCAGCCCTCTTCCGGGACAGGGGGGTAACTATGGCTACACCTTC.

This clone was seen a handful of times. The chain couples TRBV7-3 to TRBJ2-3; D gene unclear. Trimming left V 2 bases short and J 0 bases short, with 12 bases between. The germline gives CDR1 SGHTA, CDR2 FQGTGA. This CDR3 region has 16 residues. The CDR3 coding sequence is TGTGCCAGCAGCTTAGGGCCAGTGACTAGCACAGATACGCAGTATTTT. Its translation: CASSLGPVTSTDTQYF.

J is TRBJ2-4 and V is TRBV9; 12 bases agree with TRBD2. CDR3 length equals 18 residues. V was clipped by 0 bases and J by 4 bases; unmatched bases: 8. Germline V gene data show CDR1 as SGDLS and CDR2 as YYNGEE. The CDR3 loop reads CASSVGPGLAGIKNIQYF. Written as DNA, the CDR3 is TGTGCCAGCAGCGTAGGGCCTGGACTAGCGGGAATTAAAAACATTCAGTACTTC.

This chain connects TRBV4-2 to TRBJ2-7; weak D call: TRBD1 (6 bases). The CDR3 has 12 amino acids. Trimming took off 6 bases at V and 3 bases at J, with 9 bases between the two ends. The germline V gene has CDR1 LGHNA and CDR2 YNFKEQ. The DNA of the CDR3 is TGTGCCAGCAGTACAGGGATCTACGAGCAGTACTTC. Amino acids: CASSTGIYEQYF.

The chain uses TRBV11-2 and TRBJ2-1; 9 nucleotides agree with TRBD2. From germline, CDR1 is SGHAT and CDR2 FQNNGV. The trim removed 5 bases at V and 10 bases at J, leaving 15 bases unmatched. This CDR3 is built from 16 residues. Here the CDR3 DNA reads TGTGCCAGCAGCCCCTACCCCAGGACTAGCGTGGTGGAGCAGTTCTTC. Protein sequence: CASSPYPRTSVVEQFF. The entire variable domain, with the rest obtained from reference TRBV11-2 and TRBJ2-1, is as follows: EAGVAQSPRYKIIEKRQSVAFWCNPISGHATLYWYQQILGQGPKLLIQFQNNGVVDDSQLPKDRFSAERLKGVDSTLKIQPAKLEDSAVYLCASSPYPRTSVVEQFFGPGTRLTVL.

This clone was found once. The genes are TRBV28 and TRBJ2-1; D gene ambiguous. The length of the CDR3 is 16 residues. Germline assignment: CDR1 MDHEN and CDR2 SYDVKM. Trimming cost V 4 bases and J 1 base, with 14 bases left between them. CDR3 nucleotide sequence: TGTGCCAGCAGTTCCCCTAGAGAGCGATCCTACAATGAGCAGTTCTTC. Translated, it gives CASSSPRERSYNEQFF.

The chain has TRBV29-1 and TRBJ1-2, with 7 bases aligning to TRBD1. There are 11 residues in the CDR3. Germline CDR1 reads SQVTM; CDR2 reads ANQGSEA. The V segment lost 7 bases and the J segment 8 bases; nucleotides outside the gene matches: 7. The chain's CDR3 is CSARDSRGYTF. CDR3 DNA sequence: TGCAGCGCACGGGACAGTAGGGGCTACACCTTC.